A single sample is the source of the 19 T cell receptor beta chains below, sequenced in a study of blood T cell repertoires in COVID-19. Only in-frame clones appear in the TCRdb table, and some are missing; sequencing was by immunoSEQ multiplex PCR. The sample carries about 52,000 clones, less than 95% recorded once. The sample taken for sequencing was peripheral blood. Receptor source: a human donor in a cohort sampled during active COVID-19.

The chain links TRBV24-1 to TRBJ2-2; 14 bases are a match to TRBD2. Trimming took 4 bases from V and 5 from J; bases not matched to a gene: 11. The length of the CDR3 is 19 residues. The germline V gene has CDR1 KGHDR and CDR2 SFDVKD. Here the CDR3 reads CATSDLTGTSGSRTGELFF. CDR3 bases: TGTGCCACCAGTGACCTAACCGGGACTAGCGGGAGTAGGACCGGGGAGCTGTTTTTT.

The CDR3 region has the DNA TGTGCCAGCAGCTTAGCGTTGACAGGGGAGCAGTACTTC. Translating gives CASSLALTGEQYF. The rearrangement joins TRBV7-2 to TRBJ2-7; 7 nucleotides match TRBD1. Trimming at V came to 0 bases and at J to 7 bases, leaving 3 bases not matched to a gene. The germline gives CDR1 SGHTA, CDR2 FQGNSA. The CDR3 extends over 13 amino acids. Variable domain in full (rest from reference TRBV7-2 and TRBJ2-7): GAGVSQSPSNKVTEKGKDVELRCDPISGHTALYWYRQSLGQGLEFLIYFQGNSAPDKSGLPSDRFSAERTGGSVSTLTIQRTQQEDSAVYLCASSLALTGEQYFGPGTRLTVT.

The V call is TRBV2, the J call TRBJ2-6; no clear D. Trimming left V 8 bases short and J 11 bases short, with 19 bases between. Germline CDR1 SNHLY, CDR2 FYNNEI. The CDR3 runs 14 residues. The CDR3 loop reads CASDQVQVPYVLTF. CDR3 nucleotides: TGTGCCAGCGACCAGGTTCAGGTACCTTACGTCCTGACTTTC.

V and J are TRBV28 and TRBJ2-3; D may be TRBD2 (6 bases). The CDR3 is 12 amino acids. Trimming left V 3 bases short and J 8 bases short, with 9 bases between. Germline V lookup: CDR1 MDHEN, CDR2 SYDVKM. The CDR3 nucleotides are TGTGCCAGCAGTTTGGTGGGGGGTACGCAGTATTTT. Translated, it gives CASSLVGGTQYF. Looking up the rest from reference TRBV28 and TRBJ2-3 gives the full variable domain: DVKVTQSSRYLVKRTGEKVFLECVQDMDHENMFWYRQDPGLGLRLIYFSYDVKMKEKGDIPEGYSVSREKKERFSLILESASTNQTSMYLCASSLVGGTQYFGPGTRLTVL.

This clone was counted a single time. V gene TRBV27 combines with J gene TRBJ2-1, with TRBD2 identical over 11 bases. CDR1 and CDR2 from the germline V gene are MNHEY and SMNVEV (reference sequence). The CDR3 consists of 15 residues. V lost 8 bases, J lost 4 bases, and 7 bases stayed unmatched. The chain's CDR3 is CASFTGLAEYNEQFF. The CDR3 nucleotides read TGTGCCAGCTTTACGGGACTAGCGGAATACAATGAGCAGTTCTTC.

CDR3 coding DNA: TGTGCCAGCAGTGCCTCCGGGACAGGGGGCGCAGGGGCCAACGTCCTGACTTTC. Its protein product is CASSASGTGGAGANVLTF. The rearrangement links TRBV27 to TRBJ2-6; 12 nucleotides line up with TRBD1. CDR1 and CDR2 from the germline V gene are MNHEY and SMNVEV (reference sequence). J was trimmed by 4 bases and V by 5 bases; bases with no gene match: 9. CDR3 length: 18 amino acids.

V usage is TRBV25-1 and J usage is TRBJ2-3; D perhaps matches TRBD1 (7 bases). The ends were cut back, 5 bases at V and 3 bases at J, with 15 bases in the middle. Germline V CDR1 and CDR2: MGHDK, SYGVNS. The CDR3 consists of 15 residues. Here the CDR3 reads CASSSGGKGTDTQYF. Written as DNA, the CDR3 is TGTGCCAGCAGTTCAGGGGGGAAGGGGACAGATACGCAGTATTTT.

The chain joins TRBV7-8 to TRBJ1-5; tentatively, D is TRBD1 (5 bases). V shed 1 base and J shed 1 base, with 8 bases lying between them. This CDR3 is 15 amino acids long. Germline values: CDR1 SGHVS, CDR2 FQNEAQ. CDR3 region: CASSLDRKSNQPQHF. CDR3 nucleotides: TGTGCCAGCAGCTTAGACAGGAAAAGCAATCAGCCCCAGCATTTT. The full variable domain, in which reference TRBV7-8 and TRBJ1-5 provide the parts outside the CDR3, is GAGVSQSPRYKVAKRGQDVALRCDPISGHVSLFWYQQALGQGPEFLTYFQNEAQLDKSGLPSDRFFAERPEGSVSTLKIQRTQQEDSAVYLCASSLDRKSNQPQHFGDGTRLSIL.

This sequence joins TRBV20-1 and TRBJ2-5, with TRBD1 as a possible D gene (5 bases). This CDR3 has 13 amino acids. V shed 3 bases and J shed 2 bases, with 10 bases lying between them. Germline V lookup: CDR1 DFQATT, CDR2 SNEGSKA (reference sequence). CDR3 in DNA: TGCAGTGCTAGTAGGACAATACAAGAGACCCAGTACTTC. As protein: CSASRTIQETQYF.

This clone was detected only once. The chain employs TRBV6-2 or TRBV6-3 and TRBJ2-7; TRBD2 matches at 8 bases. The V gene end was trimmed by 4 bases and the J gene end by 2 bases; junction bases not matched to a gene: 13. The germline CDR1 and CDR2 sequences are MNHEY and SVGEGT. The CDR3 spans 17 residues. The CDR3 bases are TGTGCCAGCAGTTTCACTCCGGGAGGGAGCCCCCCCTACGAGCAGTACTTC. It is translated as CASSFTPGGSPPYEQYF.

The chain employs TRBV15 and TRBJ2-3; no firm D call. The V end was cut by 0 bases, the J end by 6 bases, with 7 bases between. The CDR3 is made up of 13 amino acids. Germline loops: CDR1 LNHNV, CDR2 YYDKDF (reference sequence). CDR3 in amino acids: CATSRERWDTQYF. The CDR3 bases are TGTGCCACCAGCAGAGAGAGGTGGGATACGCAGTATTTT.

This clone has just one count. J is TRBJ2-7 and V is TRBV5-1; D is perhaps TRBD2 (5 bases). This CDR3 has 14 residues. Germline lookup yields CDR1 SGHRS and CDR2 YFSETQ. V shed 2 bases and J shed 0 bases, with 9 bases lying between them. CDR3 protein: CASSFSGSSYEQYF. CDR3 in DNA: TGCGCCAGCAGCTTCAGCGGCAGCTCCTACGAGCAGTACTTC.

The rearrangement joins TRBV13 to TRBJ1-2; 11 positions match TRBD1. The germline V gene encodes CDR1 PRHDT and CDR2 FYEKMQ (reference sequence). After removal of 5 bases from V and 8 bases from J, the junction contained 7 bases not matched to a gene. There are 14 residues in the CDR3. In nucleotides, the CDR3 is TGTGCCAGCAGCACAAGGACAGGGGGCGCGGGCTACACCTTC. This codes for CASSTRTGGAGYTF.

This chain uses TRBV7-9 with TRBJ2-7, with 12 bases identical to TRBD2. Trimming took 3 bases from V and 6 from J; bases not matched to a gene: 15. Germline loops: CDR1 SEHNR, CDR2 FQNEAQ (reference sequence). There are 18 residues in the CDR3. Written as DNA, the CDR3 is TGTGCCAGCAGCTTTGTGACTAGCGGGAGTAGAGGCCCCCGCGAGCAGTACTTC. Protein sequence: CASSFVTSGSRGPREQYF.

CDR3 DNA sequence: TGTGCCACCGCGCCGGGGTTGACAGATACGCAGTATTTT. This codes for CATAPGLTDTQYF. The chain uses TRBV6-5 and TRBJ2-3, with TRBD2 as a possible D gene (5 bases). This CDR3 is 13 amino acids long. Trimming took 10 bases from V and 3 from J, leaving 14 bases between them. Germline-derived CDR1 and CDR2 are MNHEY and SVGAGI.

The sample holds one count of this clone. This chain uses TRBV19 with TRBJ2-1, with D possibly TRBD2 on 5 matching bases. This CDR3 comprises 16 residues. V was shortened by 5 bases and J by 5 bases, with 19 bases between the two germline ends. From germline, CDR1 is LNHDA and CDR2 SQIVND (reference sequence). In nucleotides, the CDR3 is TGTGCCAGTAGTGTCCGGACTCTCCGGGTTAACAATGAGCAGTTCTTC. Protein sequence: CASSVRTLRVNNEQFF.

The chain uses TRBV19 and TRBJ2-2; perhaps TRBD2 as D (5 bases). Between the trimmed V and J ends, which lost 4 bases and 0 bases, there was a span of 12 bases. From germline, CDR1 is LNHDA and CDR2 SQIVND (reference sequence). This CDR3 spans 16 amino acids. CDR3 sequence reads: CASSRLRLTNTGELFF. In DNA form, the CDR3 reads TGTGCCAGTAGTAGGTTGAGACTAACGAACACCGGGGAGCTGTTTTTT. The whole variable domain, remainder taken from reference TRBV19 and TRBJ2-2, is DGGITQSPKYLFRKEGQNVTLSCEQNLNHDAMYWYRQDPGQGLRLIYYSQIVNDFQKGDIAEGYSVSREKKESFPLTVTSAQKNPTAFYLCASSRLRLTNTGELFFGEGSRLTVL.

The J gene is TRBJ1-5, the V gene TRBV30; D is perhaps TRBD1 (5 bases). V was clipped by 0 bases and J by 4 bases, with 7 bases between them. CDR1 is GTSNPN and CDR2 is SVGIG in the germline V gene (reference sequence). The CDR3 loop spans 13 amino acids. CDR3 sequence reads: CAWSVGANQPQHF. The CDR3 DNA is TGTGCCTGGAGTGTAGGGGCAAATCAGCCCCAGCATTTT.

The J gene is TRBJ1-4, the V gene TRBV5-1; 9 positions agree with TRBD1. CDR3 length: 14 residues. The germline gives CDR1 SGHRS, CDR2 YFSETQ. Unmatched junction bases numbered 4, after V lost 4 bases and J lost 6 bases. CDR3 coding DNA: TGCGCCAGCAGCACGAGGACAGGGGATGAAAAACTGTTTTTT. This codes for CASSTRTGDEKLFF.